This paragraph reports one TCR beta chain. Its target is not known. The PCR had 60 Vbeta and 13 Jbeta primers. Original analysis: An analysis performed later counted 60 million to 90 million unique TCR beta chains (roughly 11 million of them shared). Sequenced by immunoSEQ multiplex PCR; TCRdb stores in-frame clones only, minus some. V and J calls and clone size are as listed in that table; D and trimming were resolved from the DNA. The sample gives some 130,000 clones, about 87% of which show up once; 4.5% to 6.5% is in the top ten. This CDR3 is 16 amino acids long. Trimming shortened V by 2 bases and J by 1 base, and 15 bases separated the two germline ends. Per the germline V gene, CDR1 is SGHKS and CDR2 is YYEKEE (reference sequence). The data were obtained in a study of cytomegalovirus exposure and HLA in healthy donors. This cohort consisted of healthy bone marrow donors. General study findings and limits: Sequencing likely generated an artifact that appeared as a cluster of highly shared sequence variants.

The chain combines TRBV5-5 with TRBJ1-2; D gene uncertain. The source material was PBMCs. This TCR was sampled from a woman aged 30 to 39 in good health and CMV-seronegative. CDR3 residues: CASSFPAGLGNYGYTF. In DNA, the CDR3 is TGTGCCAGCAGCTTTCCGGCAGGCCTGGGTAACTATGGCTACACCTTC.